This T cell receptor (beta chain) was found in a study of shared clonotypes between healthy human individuals. This clone was seen only a few times. What it binds is not known. TCRdb's table, derived via immunoSEQ multiplex PCR, lists solely in-frame clones and lacks some. The sample lists hundreds of thousands of clones, 60% to 75% seen once, with around 1.7% in the top ten. Study-wide results and limits: Larger estimated richness was generally recorded for naive subsets relative to memory subsets.

Trimming removed 4 bases from V and 2 bases from J; junction bases left unmatched: 6. The germline CDR1 and CDR2 sequences are MGHRA and YSYEKL. This CDR3 region has 15 residues. This rearrangement joins TRBV4-1 to TRBJ2-7; 9 bases line up with TRBD2. The TCR originated in a woman aged 25 to 39 in good health. Sequences were obtained from memory CD4+ T cells sorted from blood. Documented subset: CD45RA-negative fraction. The DNA of the CDR3 is TGCGCCAGCAGCCTGAGACTAGCGGAGACCTACGAGCAGTACTTC. The encoded protein is CASSLRLAETYEQYF.